These 32 T cell receptor beta chains originate from one sample sequenced in a study of blood T cell repertoires in COVID-19. The data were produced by immunoSEQ multiplex PCR, yet TCRdb's version contains in-frame clones alone and is incomplete. The sample yields about 320,000 clones, around 90% seen once. Specimen: peripheral blood. These receptors were obtained from a young man who had recovered from COVID-19.

The genes are TRBV12-3 or TRBV12-4 and TRBJ1-2; the D is unclear. CDR3 length equals 12 residues. V lost 3 bases to trimming and J lost 3 bases, with 5 bases between them. The CDR3 region has the DNA TGTGCCAGCAGTTTCCAGGACTATGGCTACACCTTC. This encodes CASSFQDYGYTF.

The chain is built from TRBV27 and TRBJ1-1, with D hard to call. The CDR3 is 13 amino acids. Germline V CDR1 and CDR2: MNHEY, SMNVEV (reference sequence). V lost 0 bases and J 7 bases, leaving 9 bases between the germline ends. The CDR3 bases are TGTGCCAGCAGTTTATCGTTCGGGGATGAAGCTTTCTTT. Translating it yields CASSLSFGDEAFF.

The chain is built from TRBV7-2 and TRBJ2-5; weak D call: TRBD2 (6 bases). Germline V gene sequence: CDR1 SGHTA, CDR2 FQGNSA. The ends were cut back, 2 bases at V and 5 bases at J, with 12 bases in the middle. This CDR3 spans 14 amino acids. This chain's CDR3 is CASSLSRGQETQYF. The CDR3 DNA reads as TGTGCCAGCAGCTTATCGCGGGGCCAGGAGACCCAGTACTTC.

The V and J genes are TRBV6-1 and TRBJ1-2; D is possibly TRBD1 (5 bases). The V end lost 2 bases, the J end lost 2 bases, and 6 bases lay between the germline ends. This CDR3 has 13 amino acids. Germline assignment: CDR1 MNHNS and CDR2 SASEGT. This chain's CDR3 is CASSEKGNYGYTF. Written as DNA, the CDR3 is TGTGCCAGCAGTGAAAAGGGGAACTATGGCTACACCTTC.

The rearrangement joins TRBV5-1 to TRBJ2-3; perhaps TRBD1 as D (6 bases). Looked up from germline, CDR1 is SGHRS and CDR2 is YFSETQ. This CDR3 comprises 15 residues. Between the trimmed V and J ends, which lost 4 bases and 0 bases, there was a span of 12 bases. As DNA, the CDR3 is TGCGCCAGCAGCGGTACAGGGTCGAGCACAGATACGCAGTATTTT. This codes for CASSGTGSSTDTQYF.

Here the CDR3 DNA reads TGTGCCAGCAGTGTTGTGGGACTGATCTCTGGGGCCAACGTCCTGACTTTC. This encodes CASSVVGLISGANVLTF. The chain couples TRBV6-1 to TRBJ2-6, with D possibly matching TRBD2 (6 bases). This CDR3 has 17 residues. Germline V gives CDR1 MNHNS, CDR2 SASEGT. Trimming removed 4 bases at V and 0 bases at J, with 13 bases between.

V usage is TRBV5-1 and J usage is TRBJ2-2; TRBD2 agrees at 7 bases. The CDR3 covers 15 residues. CDR1 and CDR2 from the germline V gene are SGHRS and YFSETQ. V lost 0 bases to trimming and J lost 3 bases; unmatched junction nucleotides: 2. CDR3 loop: CASSLAGRDTGELFF. The CDR3 nucleotides are TGCGCCAGCAGCTTGGCAGGGAGGGACACCGGGGAGCTGTTTTTT.

V and J are TRBV2 and TRBJ2-7; the match to TRBD2 covers 10 bases. The ends lost 1 base at V and 5 bases at J; junction bases unmatched: 5. The CDR3 is made up of 15 amino acids. Germline CDR1 SNHLY, CDR2 FYNNEI. The CDR3 DNA is TGTGCCAGCAGTGAAGTTAGCGGGGGGAGGGACGAGCAGTACTTC. It is translated as CASSEVSGGRDEQYF.

This clone showed up just once. This sequence joins TRBV13 and TRBJ2-5, with D possibly matching TRBD1 (5 bases). Germline CDR1 is PRHDT and CDR2 is FYEKMQ (reference sequence). CDR3 size: 12 residues. V lost 2 bases and J lost 4, with 5 bases in between. The CDR3: CASSLQGETQYF. The DNA of the CDR3 is TGTGCCAGCAGCTTACAGGGAGAGACCCAGTACTTC.

V gene TRBV5-8 combines with J gene TRBJ1-2, with TRBD1 identical over 7 bases. The J segment lost 7 bases and the V segment lost 0 bases, leaving 3 bases of the junction unmatched. This CDR3 has 13 amino acids. Germline V CDR1 and CDR2: SGHTS, YDEGEE. The CDR3 DNA reads TGTGCCAGCAGCTTGGAAACAGGGGTTGGCTACACCTTC. This sequence encodes CASSLETGVGYTF.

The CDR3 bases are TGTGCCAGTTCCGGGGGGCTTCGAGGCACTGAAGCTTTCTTT. Its translation is CASSGGLRGTEAFF. The chain couples TRBV19 to TRBJ1-1; the D gene is possibly TRBD1 (6 bases). V was pared by 8 bases and J by 4 bases, with 17 bases between. The CDR3 consists of 14 residues. Germline-derived CDR1 and CDR2 are LNHDA and SQIVND (reference sequence).

The genes are TRBV5-1 and TRBJ2-1; D is perhaps TRBD1 (6 bases). Germline V gene lookup returns CDR1 SGHRS and CDR2 YFSETQ. This CDR3 region has 15 residues. The V end was cut by 2 bases, the J end by 3 bases, with 12 bases between. The CDR3 loop is CASSFGGQSYNEQFF. CDR3 nucleotides: TGCGCCAGCAGCTTTGGTGGACAGAGCTACAATGAGCAGTTCTTC.

In its sample, this clone was seen once. The rearrangement links TRBV10-3 to TRBJ2-7; tentative D call: TRBD1 (6 bases). The CDR3 is 16 amino acids. V was pared by 3 bases and J by 2 bases, with 17 bases between. CDR1 and CDR2 (germline): ENHRY, SYGVKD. In nucleotides, the CDR3 is TGTGCCATCAGTGAAAGTGGAGACAGGTTGACCTACGAGCAGTACTTC. Translating gives CAISESGDRLTYEQYF.

This clone has more than one count but fewer than ten. J is TRBJ2-7 and V is TRBV12-3 or TRBV12-4; D gene ambiguous. CDR3 length equals 13 residues. Trimming left V 2 bases short and J 3 bases short, with 8 bases between. CDR3 nucleotide sequence: TGTGCCAGCAGTTTAACAGCCCGCTACGAGCAGTACTTC. Translated: CASSLTARYEQYF.

The rearrangement joins TRBV29-1 to TRBJ2-7, with D possibly TRBD2 on 6 matching bases. The germline CDR1 and CDR2 sequences are SQVTM and ANQGSEA. V dropped 4 bases and J dropped 2 bases, with 9 bases sitting between them. The CDR3 is 12 amino acids. The CDR3 loop reads CSVGRAAYEQYF. The CDR3 DNA follows: TGCAGCGTTGGGAGGGCGGCCTACGAGCAGTACTTC.

This rearrangement joins TRBV19 to TRBJ1-5, with a weak D call TRBD1 (5 bases). The CDR3 is 14 residues long. CDR1 is LNHDA, CDR2 SQIVND, per germline (reference sequence). With 3 bases removed from V and 0 bases from J, the gap between germline ends came to 6 bases. The chain's CDR3 is CASSIDSSNQPQHF. In DNA form, the CDR3 reads TGTGCCAGTAGTATCGACAGTAGCAATCAGCCCCAGCATTTT.

The rearrangement joins TRBV6-5 to TRBJ1-2; possibly TRBD1 for D (6 bases). The V end lost 8 bases, the J end lost 4 bases, and 20 bases lay between the germline ends. The V gene's germline CDR1 is MNHEY and CDR2 SVGAGI. The CDR3 totals 15 residues. The CDR3 loop is CASDQGRGWGYGYTF. The CDR3 nucleotides are TGTGCCAGCGATCAGGGGAGGGGTTGGGGCTATGGCTACACCTTC.

V gene TRBV7-2 combines with J gene TRBJ2-3, with D perhaps matching TRBD2 (6 bases). The CDR3 extends over 15 amino acids. V gave up 4 bases and J gave up 0 bases, with 11 bases separating them. The germline V gene has CDR1 SGHTA and CDR2 FQGNSA. CDR3 sequence: CASSSWGDSTDTQYF. DNA for the CDR3: TGTGCCAGCAGCTCATGGGGGGACAGCACAGATACGCAGTATTTT.

This sequence joins TRBV7-9 and TRBJ2-1; 15 bases are shared with TRBD2. The CDR3 is 17 amino acids. The germline V gene has CDR1 SEHNR and CDR2 FQNEAQ (reference sequence). The junction had 10 bases not matched to a gene; V was cut back by 4 bases and J by 9 bases. The CDR3 nucleotides are TGTGCCAGCAGCTCGGCCGGGACTAGCGGGGGGCCCGCTGAGCAGTTCTTC. Residues: CASSSAGTSGGPAEQFF.

The chain couples TRBV7-9 to TRBJ1-6; D gene uncertain. Germline assignment: CDR1 SEHNR and CDR2 FQNEAQ (reference sequence). The CDR3 is made up of 12 amino acids. The germline V and J ends were trimmed by 5 bases and 6 bases, with 5 bases remaining between them. The CDR3 nucleotides are TGTGCCAGCAGCGTTAGTAATTCACCCCTCCACTTT. This gives the protein CASSVSNSPLHF.

The chain recombines TRBV4-1 with TRBJ2-2, with 14 positions matching TRBD2. Germline CDR1 reads MGHRA; CDR2 reads YSYEKL. V trimming: 4 bases; J trimming: 0 bases; junction bases outside the gene matches: 7. CDR3 length: 19 amino acids. The CDR3 coding sequence is TGCGCCAGCAGCCTTCGGACTAGCGGGAGGCCAACGAACACCGGGGAGCTGTTTTTT. It encodes CASSLRTSGRPTNTGELFF.

A word on this clone: The identical CDR3 is also encoded by other nucleotide sequences in the sample. The J gene is TRBJ2-7, the V gene TRBV6-5; 12 bases align to TRBD1. Per germline, CDR1 MNHEY and CDR2 SVGAGI. The CDR3 spans 15 residues. Germline trimming cut 4 bases from V and 4 bases from J; bases unmatched to any gene: 5. CDR3 sequence reads: CASSSPGQGAYEQYF. In DNA, the CDR3 is TGTGCCAGCAGTTCCCCGGGACAGGGGGCGTACGAGCAGTACTTC.

The J gene is TRBJ2-7, the V gene TRBV27; 7 nucleotides match TRBD1. The germline gives CDR1 MNHEY, CDR2 SMNVEV (reference sequence). The CDR3 runs to 14 residues. V shed 2 bases, J shed 0 bases, and the junction held 1 base outside the gene matches. Written as DNA, the CDR3 is TGTGCCAGCAGTTTAGGACAGGCCTCCTACGAGCAGTACTTC. It yields the protein CASSLGQASYEQYF.

The chain couples TRBV4-2 to TRBJ2-3, with 11 bases matching TRBD2. The CDR3 consists of 17 residues. CDR1 is LGHNA, CDR2 YNFKEQ, per germline. The junction had 5 bases not matched to a gene; V was cut back by 3 bases and J by 0 bases. The CDR3 DNA reads as TGTGCCAGCAGCCAGGAATTAGCGGGAGGGAGCACAGATACGCAGTATTTT. Translation: CASSQELAGGSTDTQYF.

The J gene is TRBJ2-3, the V gene TRBV5-1; perhaps TRBD2 as D (6 bases). The CDR3 has 16 amino acids. The V end was cut by 4 bases, the J end by 0 bases, with 15 bases between. CDR1 SGHRS and CDR2 YFSETQ come from the germline V gene. The CDR3, as DNA: TGCGCCAGCAGCATATTGACTAGAGAGAGCACAGATACGCAGTATTTT. Translating gives CASSILTRESTDTQYF.

This clone came up a few times. The V gene is TRBV2, the J gene TRBJ1-1; 9 bases agree with TRBD1. V trimming: 10 bases; J trimming: 3 bases; junction bases outside the gene matches: 21. The CDR3 sequence is 18 residues long. Germline V gives CDR1 SNHLY, CDR2 FYNNEI. The CDR3 protein is CANYRKGTGMEADTEAFF. The CDR3 nucleotides read TGTGCCAACTATCGTAAGGGGACAGGGATGGAGGCAGACACTGAAGCTTTCTTT.

The gene calls are TRBV29-1 and TRBJ2-7; TRBD1 matches at 12 bases. The length of the CDR3 is 14 residues. In germline, CDR1 is SQVTM, CDR2 ANQGSEA. Trimming at V came to 6 bases and at J to 4 bases, leaving 7 bases not matched to a gene. The CDR3 protein is CSVLGQGARYEQYF. The CDR3, as DNA: TGCAGCGTCCTGGGACAGGGGGCGCGATACGAGCAGTACTTC.

The rearrangement joins TRBV18 to TRBJ2-3, with 8 bases matching TRBD2. V shed 8 bases and J 2 bases; nucleotides not matched to a gene: 9. Germline lookup yields CDR1 KGHSH and CDR2 LQKENI. This CDR3 has 15 amino acids. CDR3 sequence reads: CASPPSGGVTDTQYF. The CDR3 DNA reads TGTGCCAGCCCTCCAAGCGGGGGTGTCACAGATACGCAGTATTTT.

This clone was recorded once. The chain uses TRBV10-3 and TRBJ1-1, with 12 bases aligning to TRBD1. Germline lookup yields CDR1 ENHRY and CDR2 SYGVKD. The CDR3 has 20 amino acids. V trimming: 3 bases; J trimming: 6 bases; junction bases outside the gene matches: 20. The CDR3: CAISEPKGTGGEYRFPEAFF. As DNA, the CDR3 is TGTGCCATCAGTGAACCCAAGGGGACAGGGGGCGAGTATAGGTTCCCTGAAGCTTTCTTT.

The CDR3 nucleotides are TGTGCCAGCAGCCTCTGGACAGGGTCCTACGAGCAGTACTTC. Translating it yields CASSLWTGSYEQYF. This rearrangement joins TRBV7-9 to TRBJ2-7, with TRBD1 matching 8 bases. This CDR3 contains 14 residues. V shed 5 bases and J 1 base; nucleotides not matched to a gene: 4. Germline CDR1 SEHNR, CDR2 FQNEAQ (reference sequence).

The CDR3 is CASSLRTDAEAFF. The CDR3 DNA is TGTGCCAGCAGCTTACGGACAGATGCTGAAGCTTTCTTT. V and J are TRBV7-3 and TRBJ1-1, with a weak D call TRBD1 (6 bases). The CDR3 contains 13 residues. The germline gives CDR1 SGHTA, CDR2 FQGTGA. Between the trimmed V and J ends, which lost 2 bases and 6 bases, there was a span of 10 bases.

The chain links TRBV2 to TRBJ2-7; 7 nucleotides line up with TRBD1. CDR3 size: 15 residues. Per germline, CDR1 SNHLY and CDR2 FYNNEI. V lost 6 bases and J lost 1; bases outside the gene matches: 9. The CDR3 loop reads CASRYPRQGSYEQYF. CDR3 sequence (DNA): TGTGCCAGCAGATATCCACGACAGGGTTCCTACGAGCAGTACTTC. Filled out from reference TRBV2 and TRBJ2-7, the complete variable domain reads EPEVTQTPSHQVTQMGQEVILRCVPISNHLYFYWYRQILGQKVEFLVSFYNNEISEKSEIFDDQFSVERPDGSNFTLKIRSTKLEDSAMYFCASRYPRQGSYEQYFGPGTRLTVT.